Listed here are 20 T cell receptor beta chains from one sample, sequenced in a study of T cell responses to AZD1222 COVID-19 vaccine. Using immunoSEQ multiplex PCR, the repertoire was profiled, and TCRdb retains in-frame clones only, with some absent. The data show about 120,000 clones, 80% to 95% seen once. The material sequenced was peripheral blood, taken 28 days after the second dose of the MenACWY control vaccine. The source of these receptors is an adult who received the MenACWY meningococcal vaccine as a control.

A single count supports this clone. The V and J genes are TRBV18 and TRBJ1-1; 7 bases line up with TRBD1. V dropped 4 bases and J dropped 0; count of bases not matched to a gene: 5. Per germline, CDR1 KGHSH and CDR2 LQKENI. CDR3 length: 15 amino acids. The CDR3 DNA follows: TGTGCCAGCTCACGGACAGGTGGCATGAACACTGAAGCTTTCTTT. This encodes CASSRTGGMNTEAFF.

This rearrangement joins TRBV12-3 or TRBV12-4 to TRBJ1-1, with 7 bases aligning to TRBD1. V lost 5 bases, J lost 8 bases, and 8 bases stayed unmatched. This CDR3 contains 13 residues. CDR3 amino acids: CASSQISQGEAFF. The CDR3 DNA follows: TGTGCCAGCAGTCAGATATCACAGGGGGAAGCTTTCTTT.

The table lists this clone with a count of one. The chain joins TRBV11-2 to TRBJ2-5; maybe TRBD2 (6 bases). Per the germline V gene, CDR1 is SGHAT and CDR2 is FQNNGV. The CDR3 is 17 amino acids. The V gene lost 5 bases and the J gene lost 5 bases, with 24 bases spanning the gap. CDR3 sequence: CASSPRRTIQVGETQYF. As DNA, the CDR3 is TGTGCCAGCAGCCCCCGCCGGACTATCCAAGTCGGGGAGACCCAGTACTTC.

V is TRBV29-1 and J is TRBJ2-1; TRBD1 agrees at 10 bases. There are 13 residues in the CDR3. Per the germline V gene, CDR1 is SQVTM and CDR2 is ANQGSEA. Losses at the gene ends were 7 bases for V and 6 bases for J; bases not matched to a gene: 6. The CDR3 region is CSGTGTGVNEQFF. The CDR3 nucleotides are TGCAGCGGAACCGGGACAGGGGTCAATGAGCAGTTCTTC.

The chain uses TRBV15 and TRBJ2-5; a weak D match, TRBD1 (6 bases). V shed 4 bases and J shed 1 base, with 16 bases lying between them. This CDR3 has 16 residues. From germline, CDR1 is LNHNV and CDR2 YYDKDF (reference sequence). The DNA of the CDR3 is TGTGCCACCAGCATAACAAGGACAGCTCCCCAAGAGACCCAGTACTTC. As protein: CATSITRTAPQETQYF. The full variable domain, its missing parts supplied by reference TRBV15 and TRBJ2-5, is DAMVIQNPRYQVTQFGKPVTLSCSQTLNHNVMYWYQQKSSQAPKLLFHYYDKDFNNEADTPDNFQSRRPNTSFCFLDIRSPGLGDTAMYLCATSITRTAPQETQYFGPGTRLLVL.

V is TRBV15 and J is TRBJ2-3; 9 bases match TRBD1. The trim removed 2 bases at V and 4 bases at J, leaving 7 bases unmatched. CDR3 length: 16 amino acids. Germline V CDR1 and CDR2: LNHNV, YYDKDF (reference sequence). The CDR3 bases are TGTGCCACCAGCAGACGTACAGGGGGCAGTGCAGATACGCAGTATTTT. It yields the protein CATSRRTGGSADTQYF.

The gene calls are TRBV6-5 and TRBJ2-5, with 7 nucleotides matching TRBD2. This CDR3 contains 15 residues. Germline V CDR1 and CDR2: MNHEY, SVGAGI. J lost 2 bases, V lost 3 bases, and 6 bases had no gene match. This chain's CDR3 is CASSYWGGKQETQYF. The CDR3 nucleotides read TGTGCCAGCAGTTATTGGGGGGGAAAACAAGAGACCCAGTACTTC.

This chain joins TRBV3-1 (or the pseudogene TRBV3-2) and TRBJ1-2, with no clear D. With 6 bases removed from V and 4 bases from J, the gap between germline ends came to 12 bases. Germline V gene data show CDR1 as LGHDT and CDR2 as YNNKEL (reference sequence). The CDR3 sequence is 13 residues long. The CDR3: CASSLDLSYGYTF. DNA for the CDR3: TGTGCCAGCAGTTTGGACCTCTCCTATGGCTACACCTTC.

The V call is TRBV10-3, the J call TRBJ2-7, with a tentative D call TRBD1 (6 bases). V was pared by 6 bases and J by 6 bases, with 12 bases between. The CDR3 consists of 12 residues. Looked up from germline, CDR1 is ENHRY and CDR2 is SYGVKD. The CDR3 is CAIRPTGLEQYF. The CDR3 bases are TGTGCCATCAGACCGACAGGCCTCGAGCAGTACTTC.

The rearrangement joins TRBV28 to TRBJ2-1; D gene ambiguous. V lost 1 base and J lost 0, with 22 bases in between. This CDR3 contains 20 residues. From germline, CDR1 is MDHEN and CDR2 SYDVKM. This CDR3 is CASSLFGRVGILSSYNEQFF. Here the CDR3 DNA reads TGTGCCAGCAGTTTATTTGGCCGCGTTGGCATCCTTAGCTCCTACAATGAGCAGTTCTTC.

This chain joins TRBV2 and TRBJ1-5; D may be TRBD1 (5 bases). Between the trimmed V and J ends, which lost 3 bases and 6 bases, there was a span of 9 bases. This CDR3 contains 13 residues. Germline V CDR1 and CDR2: SNHLY, FYNNEI. The CDR3 spells CASSDRVRQPQHF. Written as DNA, the CDR3 is TGTGCCAGCAGTGACAGGGTCCGTCAGCCCCAGCATTTT.

The V call is TRBV7-2, the J call TRBJ2-7; 8 nucleotides line up with TRBD2. J gave up 6 bases and V 4 bases, and 8 bases lay outside the gene matches. Germline CDR1 is SGHTA and CDR2 is FQGNSA. The CDR3 spans 14 residues. CDR3 DNA sequence: TGTGCCAGCAGCTCTATAGCGGGAATGAGCGAGCAGTACTTC. This sequence encodes CASSSIAGMSEQYF. Drawing the rest from reference TRBV7-2 and TRBJ2-7, the complete variable domain is GAGVSQSPSNKVTEKGKDVELRCDPISGHTALYWYRQSLGQGLEFLIYFQGNSAPDKSGLPSDRFSAERTGGSVSTLTIQRTQQEDSAVYLCASSSIAGMSEQYFGPGTRLTVT.

The chain couples TRBV7-2 to TRBJ2-7, with 8 bases aligning to TRBD1. This CDR3 has 13 residues. The J segment lost 3 bases and the V segment lost 3 bases, leaving 1 base of the junction unmatched. The germline CDR1 and CDR2 sequences are SGHTA and FQGNSA. DNA for the CDR3: TGTGCCAGCAGCTTGACAGGGGTCTACGAGCAGTACTTC. Encoded protein: CASSLTGVYEQYF.

The chain joins TRBV19 to TRBJ2-1, with D perhaps TRBD2 (5 bases). Trimming removed 6 bases from V and 8 bases from J, with 14 bases in between. This CDR3 has 13 amino acids. Per germline, CDR1 LNHDA and CDR2 SQIVND (reference sequence). CDR3 coding DNA: TGTGCCAGTAGACCTAACCCCGGGGATGAGCAGTTCTTC. It translates to CASRPNPGDEQFF.

The chain employs TRBV7-2 and TRBJ1-2; tentative D call: TRBD1 (6 bases). This CDR3 comprises 14 residues. Looked up from germline, CDR1 is SGHTA and CDR2 is FQGNSA. V dropped 5 bases and J dropped 5 bases, with 15 bases sitting between them. DNA for the CDR3: TGTGCCAGCAGCCCCTACAGGGAGGGGTATGGCTACACCTTC. Its translation: CASSPYREGYGYTF. Using reference TRBV7-2 and TRBJ1-2 for the parts outside the CDR3, the full variable domain is GAGVSQSPSNKVTEKGKDVELRCDPISGHTALYWYRQSLGQGLEFLIYFQGNSAPDKSGLPSDRFSAERTGGSVSTLTIQRTQQEDSAVYLCASSPYREGYGYTFGSGTRLTVV.

The CDR3, as DNA: TGTGCCAGCAGGTCTAATTCACCCCTCCACTTT. Its translation is CASRSNSPLHF. V usage is TRBV6-5 and J usage is TRBJ1-6; D is uncertain. The CDR3 spans 11 residues. Germline CDR1 and CDR2: MNHEY and SVGAGI. V was cut by 6 bases and J by 6 bases, with 3 bases left in between.

The CDR3 loop is CASSVGGKSASYHYGYTF. For the CDR3, the DNA is TGTGCCAGCAGCGTAGGAGGAAAAAGCGCCAGTTACCACTATGGCTACACCTTC. V gene TRBV9 combines with J gene TRBJ1-2, with D uncertain. Germline CDR1 SGDLS, CDR2 YYNGEE. The CDR3 spans 18 residues. Trimming cost V 0 bases and J 3 bases, with 21 bases left between them. The full variable domain, completed using reference TRBV9 and TRBJ1-2, is DSGVTQTPKHLITATGQRVTLRCSPRSGDLSVYWYQQSLDQGLQFLIQYYNGEERAKGNILERFSAQQFPDLHSELNLSSLELGDSALYFCASSVGGKSASYHYGYTFGSGTRLTVV.

The chain couples TRBV14 to TRBJ2-6; tentative D call: TRBD1 (5 bases). Per germline, CDR1 SGHDN and CDR2 FVKESK. This CDR3 spans 15 amino acids. Trimming took off 1 base at V and 3 bases at J, with 7 bases between the two ends. CDR3 in DNA: TGTGCCAGCAGCCAAGGGCAGGGTGGGGCCAACGTCCTGACTTTC. Translated: CASSQGQGGANVLTF.

The V and J genes are TRBV9 and TRBJ2-2; D unresolved. V lost 0 bases to trimming and J lost 4 bases, with 4 bases between them. Germline-derived CDR1 and CDR2 are SGDLS and YYNGEE. The CDR3 is 13 residues long. CDR3: CASSVDITGELFF. Written as DNA, the CDR3 is TGTGCCAGCAGCGTAGATATCACCGGGGAGCTGTTTTTT. Based on the CDR3 plus reference TRBV9 and TRBJ2-2, the full variable domain is DSGVTQTPKHLITATGQRVTLRCSPRSGDLSVYWYQQSLDQGLQFLIQYYNGEERAKGNILERFSAQQFPDLHSELNLSSLELGDSALYFCASSVDITGELFFGEGSRLTVL.

The V gene is TRBV10-3, the J gene TRBJ2-3; TRBD1 matches 8 bases. V lost 6 bases, J lost 2 bases, and 4 bases stayed unmatched. The CDR3 is 14 amino acids. Germline V gene lookup returns CDR1 ENHRY and CDR2 SYGVKD. The CDR3 DNA reads as TGTGCCATCAGCGGGACAGGAATCACAGATACGCAGTATTTT. Protein: CAISGTGITDTQYF.